This TCR beta chain was recovered during a study of blood T cell repertoires in COVID-19. Looking at the study overall: COVID-19 samples, acute and convalescent, were from the United States, Italy and Spain. The cDNA or gDNA used as material had been derived from T cells, B-cell-depleted T cells, or PBMCs.

How the authors handled the data: Amplification of reference gene primers was used by the study to estimate nucleated cell counts. TCRdb keeps only in-frame clones here, not all; method: immunoSEQ multiplex PCR. V and J calls and clone size follow that table, whereas D and trimming were derived from the DNA. Here the sample spans over 75,000 clones, around 86% being singletons. Looked up from germline, CDR1 is SGHDN and CDR2 is FVKESK. The CDR3 length is 16 residues. Unmatched junction bases numbered 12, after V lost 4 bases and J lost 4 bases. This chain connects TRBV14 to TRBJ2-7, with TRBD2 identical over 8 bases. Material for sequencing was peripheral blood. The source is a human donor in a cohort sampled during active COVID-19. CDR3 nucleotide sequence: TGTGCCAGCAGCCCGGGAGGGTGGACCGTCGGATACGAGCAGTACTTC. This sequence encodes CASSPGGWTVGYEQYF.